This T cell receptor (beta chain) was documented in a study of beta chain features in type 1 diabetes. General study results and limits: Within the patient group, naive, central memory and Treg TCRB repertoires appeared more similar to each other than within healthy donors. Moderate but significant shortening of TCRB CDR3s was recorded in all four CD4+ subsets from Type 1 diabetes patients. When VDJ junctions were examined, type 1 diabetes patients showed fewer insertions and more deletions.

This clone was counted only a few times. Antigen: not known. Over 95% purity was reached by all sorted populations. The CDR3 totals 13 residues. In germline, CDR1 is SEHNR, CDR2 FQNEAQ (reference sequence). The V end lost 0 bases, the J end lost 7 bases, and 4 bases lay between the germline ends. What was sequenced were expressed TCRB transcripts, since all of the isolated RNA had been reverse transcribed. Clones were sequenced by immunoSEQ multiplex PCR, and TCRdb holds only the in-frame ones, with some missing. The repertoire consists of hundreds of thousands of clones, with around an eighth occurring once and the leading ten covering just under 0.04%.

What was sequenced was naive CD4+ T cells from blood. This receptor was taken from a man between 18 and 29 years old with type 1 diabetes. This chain connects TRBV7-9 to TRBJ1-6; D gene ambiguous. CDR3 amino acids: CASSLAPNSPLHF. CDR3 coding DNA: TGTGCCAGCAGCTTAGCCCCGAATTCACCCCTCCACTTT.